These T cell receptor beta chains were read from a single sample in a study of cytotoxic CD8 clonotypes in ibrutinib-treated CLL. The table came from immunoSEQ multiplex PCR; TCRdb's copy has only in-frame clones and leaves some out. Of about 140,000 clones in the sample, roughly 90% are singletons; the top ten hold 9.5% to 14%. Material: PBMCs, obtained after 12 months of ibrutinib treatment. The origin of the receptors is a human donor with chronic lymphocytic leukemia. Both conserved end residues are part of each CDR3. A D gene is named only where the DNA matches it firmly. Size values are once, few and many counts, or a class for expanded clones, and some rows have none.

clone_size: -
j_call: TRBJ2-3
d_call: -
v_call: TRBV9
cdr3_nt: TGTGCCAGCAGCTCCGGGAGTGTAGATACGCAGTATTTT
cdr3_aa: CASSSGSVDTQYF

clone_size: -
j_call: TRBJ1-5
d_call: -
v_call: TRBV6-5
cdr3_nt: TGTGCCACCCGACGGGGGGGGGCTCAGCCCCAGCATTTT
cdr3_aa: CATRRGGAQPQHF

clone_size: -
j_call: TRBJ1-3
d_call: -
v_call: TRBV19
cdr3_nt: TGTGCCAGTAGTATATTCAGTCGGCTCTCTGGAAACACCATATATTTT
cdr3_aa: CASSIFSRLSGNTIYF

clone_size: -
j_call: TRBJ2-7
d_call: -
v_call: TRBV11-2
cdr3_nt: TGTGCCAGCAGCTTAGTCGGCGGTAGCTCCTACGAGCAGTACTTC
cdr3_aa: CASSLVGGSSYEQYF

clone_size: once
j_call: TRBJ2-7
d_call: TRBD2
v_call: TRBV4-2
cdr3_nt: TGTGCCAGCAGCCCCGGGGGGGCGACAAACGAGCAGTACTTC
cdr3_aa: CASSPGGATNEQYF

clone_size: -
j_call: TRBJ2-3
d_call: TRBD1
v_call: TRBV29-1
cdr3_nt: TGCAGCCATCGGCGGGACAGGGGAGGCACAGATACGCAGTATTTT
cdr3_aa: CSHRRDRGGTDTQYF

clone_size: -
j_call: TRBJ1-5
d_call: -
v_call: TRBV19
cdr3_nt: TGTGCCAGTAGTATCTCGAACAATCAGCCCCAGCATTTT
cdr3_aa: CASSISNNQPQHF

clone_size: -
j_call: TRBJ2-7
d_call: -
v_call: TRBV9
cdr3_nt: TGTGCCAGCAGCGTAGATCTAGGAACCGAAGGAGAGCAGTACTTC
cdr3_aa: CASSVDLGTEGEQYF

clone_size: -
j_call: TRBJ2-7
d_call: TRBD2
v_call: TRBV5-1
cdr3_nt: TGCGCCAGCAGCGTGCAGGGACTAGCGGGAGGGCCCTACGAGCAGTACTTC
cdr3_aa: CASSVQGLAGGPYEQYF

clone_size: -
j_call: TRBJ2-1
d_call: TRBD1
v_call: TRBV2
cdr3_nt: TGTGCCAGCAGTGAAGTTAAGACAGGGAGTTATGAGCAGTTCTTC
cdr3_aa: CASSEVKTGSYEQFF

clone_size: -
j_call: TRBJ2-1
d_call: TRBD1
v_call: TRBV14
cdr3_nt: TGTGCCAGCAGCCGAGGGGGACAGCCTTACAATGAGCAGTTCTTC
cdr3_aa: CASSRGGQPYNEQFF

clone_size: -
j_call: TRBJ2-3
d_call: TRBD2
v_call: TRBV19
cdr3_nt: TGTGCCAGTAGGGCACTAGCGGGAGTAAATACGCAGTATTTT
cdr3_aa: CASRALAGVNTQYF

clone_size: -
j_call: TRBJ2-5
d_call: -
v_call: TRBV28
cdr3_nt: TGTGCCAGCAGTTCTGTTCCTCTTACGGGGTGGACCCAGTACTTC
cdr3_aa: CASSSVPLTGWTQYF

clone_size: -
j_call: TRBJ2-7
d_call: -
v_call: TRBV30
cdr3_nt: TGTGCCTGGAGTAGGGAAAACGAGCAGTACTTC
cdr3_aa: CAWSRENEQYF

clone_size: -
j_call: TRBJ1-4
d_call: -
v_call: TRBV27
cdr3_nt: TGTGCCAGCAGTTCCCACCGGGGGATAAATGAAAAACTGTTTTTT
cdr3_aa: CASSSHRGINEKLFF

clone_size: once
j_call: TRBJ2-7
d_call: -
v_call: TRBV6-5
cdr3_nt: TGTGCCAGCAGTTACGGGACGGACTACGAGCAGTACTTC
cdr3_aa: CASSYGTDYEQYF

clone_size: -
j_call: TRBJ2-5
d_call: TRBD2
v_call: TRBV28
cdr3_nt: TGTGCCAGCAGTTTATTGACAGCGGGGGAGACCCAGTACTTC
cdr3_aa: CASSLLTAGETQYF

clone_size: -
j_call: TRBJ1-2
d_call: TRBD1
v_call: TRBV15
cdr3_nt: TGTGCCACCAGCAGGTCTACCGGGACAGGGGGCCACTACACCTTC
cdr3_aa: CATSRSTGTGGHYTF

clone_size: -
j_call: TRBJ1-5
d_call: TRBD1
v_call: TRBV19
cdr3_nt: TGTGCCAGTAGTATAGGGACGACAGGGACGAATCAGCCCCAGCATTTT
cdr3_aa: CASSIGTTGTNQPQHF

clone_size: -
j_call: TRBJ2-1
d_call: -
v_call: TRBV18
cdr3_nt: TGTGCCAGCTCACATGACTACAGGGTCCCGACCTACAATGAGCAGTTCTTC
cdr3_aa: CASSHDYRVPTYNEQFF

clone_size: -
j_call: TRBJ2-1
d_call: TRBD2
v_call: TRBV28
cdr3_nt: TGTGCCAGCAGACCGGGACTAGCGGCGAGCTACAATGAGCAGTTCTTC
cdr3_aa: CASRPGLAASYNEQFF

clone_size: -
j_call: TRBJ2-7
d_call: -
v_call: TRBV9
cdr3_nt: TGTGCCAGCAGCGTCCTGCCCGGGCCAGCCTACGAGCAGTACTTC
cdr3_aa: CASSVLPGPAYEQYF

clone_size: -
j_call: TRBJ2-7
d_call: -
v_call: TRBV2
cdr3_nt: TGTGCCAGCAAACCCACAGTCTCCTACGAGCAGTACTTC
cdr3_aa: CASKPTVSYEQYF

clone_size: -
j_call: TRBJ1-1
d_call: TRBD1
v_call: TRBV29-1
cdr3_nt: TGCAGCGCGAGACAGGGGGACACTGAAGCTTTCTTT
cdr3_aa: CSARQGDTEAFF

clone_size: -
j_call: TRBJ1-1
d_call: TRBD1
v_call: TRBV7-8
cdr3_nt: TGTGCCAGCAGCCTACATCCACCGACAGGGGGCAACACTGAAGCTTTCTTT
cdr3_aa: CASSLHPPTGGNTEAFF

clone_size: -
j_call: TRBJ2-7
d_call: -
v_call: TRBV7-9
cdr3_nt: TGTGCCTGGGTGGGGACCAGCCCGTACGAGCAGTACTTC
cdr3_aa: CAWVGTSPYEQYF

clone_size: -
j_call: TRBJ2-2
d_call: -
v_call: TRBV6-5
cdr3_nt: TGTGCCAGCAGTTCAACCAGACTCGGGGAGCTGTTTTTT
cdr3_aa: CASSSTRLGELFF

clone_size: once
j_call: TRBJ2-7
d_call: -
v_call: TRBV15
cdr3_nt: TGTGCCACCGGCTTCTATGGTGGCGGCTCCTACGAGCAGTACTTC
cdr3_aa: CATGFYGGGSYEQYF

clone_size: -
j_call: TRBJ1-2
d_call: -
v_call: TRBV6-5
cdr3_nt: TGTGCCAGCGCTCAGGGGACTACTATTAACTATGGCTACACCTTC
cdr3_aa: CASAQGTTINYGYTF

clone_size: -
j_call: TRBJ1-5
d_call: -
v_call: TRBV7-6
cdr3_nt: TGTGCCAGCAGCTTAGTAGGGGGGGAACAGCCCCAGCATTTT
cdr3_aa: CASSLVGGEQPQHF

clone_size: -
j_call: TRBJ2-3
d_call: -
v_call: TRBV11-2
cdr3_nt: TGTGCCAGCAGCTTAGGCCGCTCCGGGGGCAGAGATACGCAGTATTTT
cdr3_aa: CASSLGRSGGRDTQYF

clone_size: -
j_call: TRBJ2-7
d_call: -
v_call: TRBV2
cdr3_nt: TGTGCCAGCAGCCAAAGGGGGAGCGGAACCTCCTACGAGCAGTACTTC
cdr3_aa: CASSQRGSGTSYEQYF

clone_size: -
j_call: TRBJ2-6
d_call: -
v_call: TRBV10-1
cdr3_nt: TGCGCCAGCAGAGATGATGGAGGGGCCAACGTCCTGACTTTC
cdr3_aa: CASRDDGGANVLTF

clone_size: -
j_call: TRBJ2-7
d_call: -
v_call: TRBV28
cdr3_nt: TGTGCCAGCAGTCCACCTTTACAGGGAAGGAGGTTGGGGGAGCAGTACTTC
cdr3_aa: CASSPPLQGRRLGEQYF

clone_size: -
j_call: TRBJ1-1
d_call: -
v_call: TRBV7-9
cdr3_nt: TGTGCCAGCAGCTTCGGAGGGGAGCGGAACACTGAAGCTTTCTTT
cdr3_aa: CASSFGGERNTEAFF

clone_size: -
j_call: TRBJ1-4
d_call: -
v_call: TRBV7-9
cdr3_nt: TGTGCCAGCAGCTTAGTTGGGGAAAAACTGTTTTTT
cdr3_aa: CASSLVGEKLFF

clone_size: -
j_call: TRBJ2-5
d_call: -
v_call: TRBV7-9
cdr3_nt: TGTGCCAGCAGCCCAAGTCTAGGCGAGACCCAGTACTTC
cdr3_aa: CASSPSLGETQYF

clone_size: -
j_call: TRBJ2-2
d_call: -
v_call: TRBV7-3
cdr3_nt: TGTGCCAGCAGCTTAATGCCAGATCCCGGGGAGCTGTTTTTT
cdr3_aa: CASSLMPDPGELFF

clone_size: -
j_call: TRBJ2-7
d_call: -
v_call: TRBV29-1
cdr3_nt: TGCAGCGTTGAAGATCGGGGACCCGCCTACGAGCAGTACTTC
cdr3_aa: CSVEDRGPAYEQYF

clone_size: -
j_call: TRBJ2-1
d_call: -
v_call: TRBV7-7
cdr3_nt: TGTGCTAGCAGCTTATCCCCTAGCCTCGGCTCCTACAATGAGCAGTTCTTC
cdr3_aa: CASSLSPSLGSYNEQFF

clone_size: -
j_call: TRBJ2-5
d_call: TRBD2
v_call: TRBV6-6
cdr3_nt: TGTGCCAGCAGTTATCCCCCAACTAGCGGGGGCAAGACCCAGTACTTC
cdr3_aa: CASSYPPTSGGKTQYF

clone_size: once
j_call: TRBJ2-1
d_call: -
v_call: TRBV6-5
cdr3_nt: TGTGCCAGCAGTCACGACCCCAGGAACAATGAGCAGTTCTTC
cdr3_aa: CASSHDPRNNEQFF

clone_size: -
j_call: TRBJ2-6
d_call: -
v_call: TRBV5-6
cdr3_nt: TGTGCCAGCACCACTTCCATGTCTGGGGCCAACGTCCTGACTTTC
cdr3_aa: CASTTSMSGANVLTF

clone_size: -
j_call: TRBJ2-3
d_call: -
v_call: TRBV21-1
cdr3_nt: TGTGCCAGCAGCAAAGGGGGAACGGATACGCAGTATTTT
cdr3_aa: CASSKGGTDTQYF

clone_size: few
j_call: TRBJ1-5
d_call: TRBD1
v_call: TRBV28
cdr3_nt: TGTGCCAGCAGCTCGGGACAGGGGACTCAGCCCCAGCATTTT
cdr3_aa: CASSSGQGTQPQHF

clone_size: -
j_call: TRBJ2-7
d_call: -
v_call: TRBV7-8
cdr3_nt: TGTGCCAGCAGCTTAGGACGGAGCTCCTACGAGCAGTACTTC
cdr3_aa: CASSLGRSSYEQYF

clone_size: -
j_call: TRBJ2-6
d_call: -
v_call: TRBV5-8
cdr3_nt: TGTGCCAGCAGCTTGGGGGGGAGACCTGGGGCCAACGTCCTGACTTTC
cdr3_aa: CASSLGGRPGANVLTF